The sample holds many counts of the clone carrying this T cell receptor beta chain. Its antigen is currently unknown. TCR beta VDJ and CDR3 profiling used genomic DNA as template. TCRdb called the reads again in MiXCR, with one record for every CDR3 protein. The sample carries 150,000 to 200,000 distinct CDR3 sequences, around 48% recorded once. Sequencing was done on patients that had shown CD8+CD57+ cell expansion by flow cytometry. The enrolled patients all had severe acquired aplastic anemia. Germline V gives CDR1 SEHNR, CDR2 FQNEAQ (reference sequence). The CDR3 is 15 residues long. V shed 7 bases and J shed 5 bases, with 21 bases lying between them. This sample was taken from a study of CD8+CD57+ T cells in acquired aplastic anemia. Turning to the study itself: CD4+ and CD8+ cells, once sorted, gave DNA averaging approximately 3.4 ug.

Whole-study results and caveats: Some 27 CD8+ CDR3 sequences were shared between patients and controls.

V gene TRBV7-9 combines with J gene TRBJ2-7; possibly TRBD1 or TRBD2 for D (5 bases each). The sequencing input was sorted CD4+, CD8+, or CD8+CD57+ T cells (not recorded which) from PBMCs. This clonotype originated in a human donor with aplastic anemia. CDR3 in DNA: TGTGCCAGCACGTCCGACCGGGACGCCGCCCACGAGCAGTACTTC. Its protein product is CASTSDRDAAHEQYF.